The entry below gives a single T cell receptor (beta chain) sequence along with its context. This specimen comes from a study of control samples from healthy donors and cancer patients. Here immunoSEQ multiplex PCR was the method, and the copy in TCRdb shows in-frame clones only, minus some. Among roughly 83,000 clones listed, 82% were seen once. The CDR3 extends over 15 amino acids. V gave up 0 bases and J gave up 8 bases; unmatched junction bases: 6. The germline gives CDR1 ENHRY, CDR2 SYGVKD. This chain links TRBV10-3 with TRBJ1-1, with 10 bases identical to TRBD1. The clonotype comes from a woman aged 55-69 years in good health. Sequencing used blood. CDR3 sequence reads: CAISESKGQGQEAFF. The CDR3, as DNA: TGTGCCATCAGTGAGTCGAAGGGACAGGGGCAGGAAGCTTTCTTT.